The T cell receptor (beta chain) described here comes from a study of blood T cell repertoires in COVID-19. The wider study: The United States, Italy and Spain provided the acute and convalescent COVID-19 samples.

Germline V lookup: CDR1 SEHNR, CDR2 FQNEAQ (reference sequence). Trimming pared 3 bases from V and 6 bases from J, leaving 9 bases between. This CDR3 is built from 14 residues. Profiled with immunoSEQ multiplex PCR; TCRdb holds only in-frame clones, not every one. Here the sample spans about 300,000 clones, more than 75% being singletons. Recruitment covered fewer than 25 US areas and drew participants whose ages spanned about 18 to 95 years. Material: PBMCs or T cells enriched from blood (not recorded which). The sequence derives from a woman between 18 and 30 years old who had recovered from COVID-19. This chain uses TRBV7-9 with TRBJ1-6; D is perhaps TRBD1 (5 bases). CDR3 region: CASSFDGGNSPLHF. The CDR3 coding sequence is TGTGCCAGCAGCTTTGACGGGGGTAATTCACCCCTCCACTTT.